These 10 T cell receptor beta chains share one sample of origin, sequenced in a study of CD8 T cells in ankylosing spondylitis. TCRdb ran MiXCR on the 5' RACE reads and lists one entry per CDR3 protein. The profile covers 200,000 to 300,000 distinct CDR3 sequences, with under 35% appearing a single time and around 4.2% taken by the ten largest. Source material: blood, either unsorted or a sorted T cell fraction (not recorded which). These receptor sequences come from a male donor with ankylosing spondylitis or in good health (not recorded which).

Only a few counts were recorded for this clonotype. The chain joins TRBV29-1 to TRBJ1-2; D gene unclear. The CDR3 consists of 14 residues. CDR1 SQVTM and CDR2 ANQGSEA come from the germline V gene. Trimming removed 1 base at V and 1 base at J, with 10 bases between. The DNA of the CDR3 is TGCAGCGTTGAAGCCTTGAGGGATAACTATGGCTACACCTTC. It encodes CSVEALRDNYGYTF. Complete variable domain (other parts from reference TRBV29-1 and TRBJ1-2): SAVISQKPSRDICQRGTSLTIQCQVDSQVTMMFWYRQQPGQSLTLIATANQGSEATYESGFVIDKFPISRPNLTFSTLTVSNMSPEDSSIYLCSVEALRDNYGYTFGSGTRLTVV.

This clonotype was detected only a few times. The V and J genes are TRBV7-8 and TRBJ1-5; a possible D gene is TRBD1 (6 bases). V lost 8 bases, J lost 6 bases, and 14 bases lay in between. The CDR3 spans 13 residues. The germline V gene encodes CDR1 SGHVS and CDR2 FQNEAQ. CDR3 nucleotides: TGTGCCAGCGGAAAGGGGGTTTTTCAGCCCCAGCATTTT. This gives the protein CASGKGVFQPQHF.

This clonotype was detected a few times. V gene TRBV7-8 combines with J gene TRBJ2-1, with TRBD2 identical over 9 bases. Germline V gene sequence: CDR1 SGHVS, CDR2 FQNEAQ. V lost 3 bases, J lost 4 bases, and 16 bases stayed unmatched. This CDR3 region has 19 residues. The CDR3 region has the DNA TGTGCCAGCAGCTTTAAATCGGCCGCGGGACTAGCTTCGTACAATGAGCAGTTCTTC. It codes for CASSFKSAAGLASYNEQFF.

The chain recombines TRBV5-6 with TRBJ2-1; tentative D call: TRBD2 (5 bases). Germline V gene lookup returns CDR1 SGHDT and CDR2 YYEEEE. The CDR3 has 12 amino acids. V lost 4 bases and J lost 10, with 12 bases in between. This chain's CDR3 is CASSPLGREQFF. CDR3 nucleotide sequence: TGTGCCAGCAGCCCACTAGGACGGGAGCAGTTCTTC. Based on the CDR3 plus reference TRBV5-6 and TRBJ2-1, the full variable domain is DAGVTQSPTHLIKTRGQQVTLRCSPKSGHDTVSWYQQALGQGPQFIFQYYEEEERQRGNFPDRFSGHQFPNYSSELNVNALLLGDSALYLCASSPLGREQFFGPGTRLTVL.

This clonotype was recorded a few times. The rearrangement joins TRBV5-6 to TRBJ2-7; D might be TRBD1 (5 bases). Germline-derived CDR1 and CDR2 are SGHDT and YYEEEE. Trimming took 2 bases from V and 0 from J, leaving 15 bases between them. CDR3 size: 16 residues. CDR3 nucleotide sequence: TGTGCCAGCAGCTTCCAAGGGGTGGCGAGCTCCTACGAGCAGTACTTC. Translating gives CASSFQGVASSYEQYF.

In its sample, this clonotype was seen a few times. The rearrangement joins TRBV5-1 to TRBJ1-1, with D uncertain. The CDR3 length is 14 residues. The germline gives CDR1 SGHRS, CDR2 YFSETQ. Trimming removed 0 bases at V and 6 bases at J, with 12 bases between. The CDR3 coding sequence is TGCGCCAGCAGCTTGGTGGGGAGTTACGCTGAAGCTTTCTTT. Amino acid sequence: CASSLVGSYAEAFF.

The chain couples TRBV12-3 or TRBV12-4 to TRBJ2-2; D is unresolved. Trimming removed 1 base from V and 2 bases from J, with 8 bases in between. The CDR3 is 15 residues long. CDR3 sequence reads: CASSLERLNTGELFF. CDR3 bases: TGTGCCAGCAGTTTAGAGCGCTTAAACACCGGGGAGCTGTTTTTT.

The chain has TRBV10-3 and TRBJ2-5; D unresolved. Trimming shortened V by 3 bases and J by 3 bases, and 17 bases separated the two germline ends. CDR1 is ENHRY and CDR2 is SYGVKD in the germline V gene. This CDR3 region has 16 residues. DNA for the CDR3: TGTGCCATCAGTGACCGGGCTGTGGCAGGCGAAGAGACCCAGTACTTC. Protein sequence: CAISDRAVAGEETQYF.

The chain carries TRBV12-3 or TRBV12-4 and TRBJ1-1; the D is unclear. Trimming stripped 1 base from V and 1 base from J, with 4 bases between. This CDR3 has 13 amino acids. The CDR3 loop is CASSLEANTEAFF. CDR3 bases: TGTGCCAGCAGTTTAGAAGCGAACACTGAAGCTTTCTTT.

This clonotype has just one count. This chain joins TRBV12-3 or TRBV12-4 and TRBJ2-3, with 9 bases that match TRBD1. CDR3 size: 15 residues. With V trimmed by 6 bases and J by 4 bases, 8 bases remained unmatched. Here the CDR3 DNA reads TGTGCCAGCAGCAGGACAGGGGAGGATGCAGATACGCAGTATTTT. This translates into CASSRTGEDADTQYF.